The entry below describes one T cell receptor (beta chain). This specimen belongs to a study of blood T cell repertoires in COVID-19. Study details: The study drew acute and convalescent COVID-19 samples from the United States, Italy and Spain. PBMCs, B-cell-depleted T cells, or T cells were the source of the cDNA or gDNA that made up the material.

Methods used by the authors: Nucleated cell counts were estimated from reference gene primer amplification. Some clones are missing from TCRdb's copy, which holds only in-frame ones; the method was immunoSEQ multiplex PCR. The DNA gave D and trimming, while V, J and clone size come from that table. The table includes 150,000 or so clones, about four fifths detected once. V trimming: 5 bases; J trimming: 1 base; junction bases outside the gene matches: 6. CDR3 length: 16 residues. Germline lookup yields CDR1 SEHNR and CDR2 FQNEAQ (reference sequence). The gene calls are TRBV7-9 and TRBJ2-7; 12 bases map to TRBD2. Sequenced: peripheral blood. The receptor's source is a man between 65 and 79 years old who had recovered from COVID-19. CDR3 residues: CASSPRTSGASYEQYF. The CDR3 DNA is TGTGCCAGCAGCCCAAGGACTAGCGGGGCTTCCTACGAGCAGTACTTC.